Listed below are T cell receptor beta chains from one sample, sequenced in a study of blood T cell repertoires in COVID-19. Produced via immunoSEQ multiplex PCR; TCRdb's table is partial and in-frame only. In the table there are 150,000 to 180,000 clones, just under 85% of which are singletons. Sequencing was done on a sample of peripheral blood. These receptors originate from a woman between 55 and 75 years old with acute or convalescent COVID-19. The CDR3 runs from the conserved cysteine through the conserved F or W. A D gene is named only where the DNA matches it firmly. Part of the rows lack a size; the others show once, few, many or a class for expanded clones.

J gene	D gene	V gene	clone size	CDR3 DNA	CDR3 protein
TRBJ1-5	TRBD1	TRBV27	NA	TGTGCCAGCAGTCGGGACAGGAATCAGCCCCAGCATTTT	CASSRDRNQPQHF
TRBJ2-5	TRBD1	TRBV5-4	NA	TGTGCCAGCAGCTTGCAGGGGGCCTCAGAGACCCAGTACTTC	CASSLQGASETQYF
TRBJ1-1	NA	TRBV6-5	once	TGTGCCAGCAGCCGCGGGAGAGGCACTGAAGCTTTCTTT	CASSRGRGTEAFF
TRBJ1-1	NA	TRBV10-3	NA	TGTGCCATCAGTGGTCAGGAGAACACTGAAGCTTTCTTT	CAISGQENTEAFF
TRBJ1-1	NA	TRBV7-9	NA	TGTGCCAGCAGCTGGGAAGGGGGGAACACTGAAGCTTTCTTT	CASSWEGGNTEAFF
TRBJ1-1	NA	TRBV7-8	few	TGTGCCAGCAGCCCTCTTCGGGGGAACACTGAAGCTTTCTTT	CASSPLRGNTEAFF
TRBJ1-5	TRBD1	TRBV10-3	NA	TGTGCCGCACAGGGGGATAGCAATCAGCCCCAGCATTTT	CAAQGDSNQPQHF
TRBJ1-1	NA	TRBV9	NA	TGTGCCAGCAGCGCCAGAGGACTCCAGAACACTGAAGCTTTCTTT	CASSARGLQNTEAFF
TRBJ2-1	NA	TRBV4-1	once	TGCGCCAGCAGCCAAGAGGGACTCAATGAGCAGTTCTTC	CASSQEGLNEQFF
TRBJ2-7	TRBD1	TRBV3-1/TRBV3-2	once	TGTGCCAGCAGCCCCGAGTACAGGGGGGAGCAGTACTTC	CASSPEYRGEQYF
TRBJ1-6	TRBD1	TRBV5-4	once	TGTGCCAGCAGCTCCGGGACAGGGGGACGGTCACCCCTCCACTTT	CASSSGTGGRSPLHF
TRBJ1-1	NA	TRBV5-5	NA	TGTGCCAGCAGCCTTACTTCGACAAACTCCAACACTGAAGCTTTCTTT	CASSLTSTNSNTEAFF
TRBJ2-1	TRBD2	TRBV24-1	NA	TGTGCCACCAGTGGGACTAGCGGACCCTACAATGAGCAGTTCTTC	CATSGTSGPYNEQFF
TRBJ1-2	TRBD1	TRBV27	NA	TGTGCCAGCTCACGGTGGGGTGGACAGGGTGAAGGCTACACCTTC	CASSRWGGQGEGYTF
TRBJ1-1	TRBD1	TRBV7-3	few	TGTGCCAGCAGCCTACAGGGGGCCACTGAAGCTTTCTTT	CASSLQGATEAFF
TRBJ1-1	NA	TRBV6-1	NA	TGTGCCAGCAGTGAAGACGGGATAGGGAACACTGAAGCTTTCTTT	CASSEDGIGNTEAFF
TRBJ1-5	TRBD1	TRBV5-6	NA	TGTGCCAGCAGCTTGACAGGGGGTAGTTCGAGTCAGCCCCAGCATTTT	CASSLTGGSSSQPQHF
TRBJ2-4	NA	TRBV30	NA	TGTGCCTGGAGGGGTAGCCTAGCCAAAAACATTCAGTACTTC	CAWRGSLAKNIQYF
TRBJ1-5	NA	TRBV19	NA	TGTGCCAGTAGTATGTTCGACAGTAGCAATCAGCCCCAGCATTTT	CASSMFDSSNQPQHF
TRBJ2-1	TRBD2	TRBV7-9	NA	TGTGCCAGCAGCTTAATCCTAGCGGGGGGGAATGAGCAGTTCTTC	CASSLILAGGNEQFF
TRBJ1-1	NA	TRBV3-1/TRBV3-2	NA	TGTGCCAGCAGCCAAGATCACCCGGGGGTGAACACTGAAGCTTTCTTT	CASSQDHPGVNTEAFF
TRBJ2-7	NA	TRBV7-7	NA	TGTGCTAGCAGCTCGACCCCCGACACCTACGAGCAGTACTTC	CASSSTPDTYEQYF
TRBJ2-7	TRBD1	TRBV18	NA	TGTGCCAGCTCACCGGGACAGGGGGTTTACGAGCAGTACTTC	CASSPGQGVYEQYF
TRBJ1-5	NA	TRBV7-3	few	TGTGCCAGCAGCCCGACACCCAATCAGCCCCAGCATTTT	CASSPTPNQPQHF
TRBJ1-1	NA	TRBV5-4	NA	TGTGCCAGCAGCTTGGAAACGGGCGGGGAAGCTTTCTTT	CASSLETGGEAFF
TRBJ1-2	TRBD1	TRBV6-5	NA	TGTGCCAGCAGACCCCCGGGACAGAACTCCTATGGCTACACCTTC	CASRPPGQNSYGYTF